This record concerns one T cell receptor beta chain sequence. This record comes from a study of CD8 T cells in Susac syndrome. The V and J ends lost 0 bases and 7 bases respectively, with 7 bases between them. The germline V gene has CDR1 SGHNT and CDR2 YYREEE (reference sequence). CDR3 size: 12 residues. Random-hexamer reverse transcription was applied to roughly 0.5 to 1 ug RNA. TCRdb analysed the immunoSEQ multiplex PCR reads with MiXCR anew, one entry per CDR3 protein. The repertoire consists of under 200,000 distinct CDR3 sequences, with 85% to 95% occurring once and the leading ten covering roughly 0.16%.

The chain recombines TRBV5-4 with TRBJ1-1; unclear D gene. The clonotype comes from a human donor with multiple sclerosis. Specimen: CD8+ T cells from PBMCs. CDR3 DNA: TGTGCCAGCAGCTTGGACAACGGTGAAGCTTTCTTT. Translated, it gives CASSLDNGEAFF.